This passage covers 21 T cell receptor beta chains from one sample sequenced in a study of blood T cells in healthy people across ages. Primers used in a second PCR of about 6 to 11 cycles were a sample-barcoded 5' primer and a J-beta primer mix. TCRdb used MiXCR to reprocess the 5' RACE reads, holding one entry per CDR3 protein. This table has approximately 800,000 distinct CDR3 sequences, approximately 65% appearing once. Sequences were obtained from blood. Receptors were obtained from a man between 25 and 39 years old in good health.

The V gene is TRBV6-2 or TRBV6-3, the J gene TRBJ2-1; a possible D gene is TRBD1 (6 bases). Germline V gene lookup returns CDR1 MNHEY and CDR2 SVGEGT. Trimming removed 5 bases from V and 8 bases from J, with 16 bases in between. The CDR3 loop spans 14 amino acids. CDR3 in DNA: TGTGCCAGCAGTCCGGGACATTCATGGGATGAGCAGTTCTTC. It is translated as CASSPGHSWDEQFF.

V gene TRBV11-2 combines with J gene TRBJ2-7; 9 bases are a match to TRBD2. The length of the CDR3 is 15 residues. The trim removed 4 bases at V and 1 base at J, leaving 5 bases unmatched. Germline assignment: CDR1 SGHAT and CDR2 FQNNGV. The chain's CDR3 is CASSSPSGVSYEQYF. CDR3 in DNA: TGTGCCAGCAGCTCACCTAGCGGGGTGTCCTACGAGCAGTACTTC.

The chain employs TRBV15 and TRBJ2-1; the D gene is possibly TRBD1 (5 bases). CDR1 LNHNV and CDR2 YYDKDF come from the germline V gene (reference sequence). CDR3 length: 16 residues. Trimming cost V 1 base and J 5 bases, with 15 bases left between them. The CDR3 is CATSRGIQGIDNEQFF. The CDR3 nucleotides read TGTGCCACCAGCAGAGGAATCCAGGGAATAGACAATGAGCAGTTCTTC.

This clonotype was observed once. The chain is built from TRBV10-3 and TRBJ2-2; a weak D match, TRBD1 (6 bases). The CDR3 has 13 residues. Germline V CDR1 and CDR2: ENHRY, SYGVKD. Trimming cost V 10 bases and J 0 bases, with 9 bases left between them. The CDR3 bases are TGTGCCACCGGGACAACGAACACCGGGGAGCTGTTTTTT. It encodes CATGTTNTGELFF.

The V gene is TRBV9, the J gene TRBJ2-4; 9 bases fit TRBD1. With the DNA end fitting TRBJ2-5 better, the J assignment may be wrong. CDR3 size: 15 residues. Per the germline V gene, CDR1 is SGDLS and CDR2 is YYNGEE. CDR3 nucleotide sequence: TGTGCCAGCAGCGTTCGAGGACAGGGGTCAGAGACCCAGTACTTC. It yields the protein CASSVRGQGSETQYF.

For the CDR3, the DNA is TGTGCCAGCAGTTACCCTACAGGGGGCGGCGACAATGAGCAGTTCTTC. It translates to CASSYPTGGGDNEQFF. The J gene is TRBJ2-1, the V gene TRBV6-5, with 9 nucleotides matching TRBD1. Germline trimming cut 2 bases from V and 5 bases from J; bases unmatched to any gene: 7. The germline gives CDR1 MNHEY, CDR2 SVGAGI. This CDR3 has 16 residues.

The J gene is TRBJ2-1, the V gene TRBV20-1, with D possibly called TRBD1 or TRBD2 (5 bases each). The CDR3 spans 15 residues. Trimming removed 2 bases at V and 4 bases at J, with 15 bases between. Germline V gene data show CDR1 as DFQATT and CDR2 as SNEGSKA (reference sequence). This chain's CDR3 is CSARSSRGRYNEQFF. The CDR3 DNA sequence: TGCAGTGCTAGATCGTCCCGGGGCCGTTACAATGAGCAGTTCTTC.

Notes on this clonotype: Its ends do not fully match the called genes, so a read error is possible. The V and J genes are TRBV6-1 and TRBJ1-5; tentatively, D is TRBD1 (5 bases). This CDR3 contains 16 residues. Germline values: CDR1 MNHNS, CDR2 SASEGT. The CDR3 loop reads CTSRDLTTYSNQPQHF. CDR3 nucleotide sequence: TGTACCAGCAGGGACTTAACGACATATAGCAATCAGCCCCAGCATTTT.

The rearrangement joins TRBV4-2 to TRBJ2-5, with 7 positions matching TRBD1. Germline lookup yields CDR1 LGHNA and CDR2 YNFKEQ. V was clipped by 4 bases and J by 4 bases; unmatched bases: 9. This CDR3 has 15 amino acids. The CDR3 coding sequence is TGTGCCAGCAGCCCTGAAGACAGGGTACCAGAGACCCAGTACTTC. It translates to CASSPEDRVPETQYF.

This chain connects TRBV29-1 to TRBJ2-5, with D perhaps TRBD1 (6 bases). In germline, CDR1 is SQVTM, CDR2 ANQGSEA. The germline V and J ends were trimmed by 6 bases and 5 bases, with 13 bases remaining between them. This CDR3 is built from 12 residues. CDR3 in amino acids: CSVLLTGETQYF. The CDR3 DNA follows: TGCAGCGTCCTCCTCACAGGGGAGACCCAGTACTTC.

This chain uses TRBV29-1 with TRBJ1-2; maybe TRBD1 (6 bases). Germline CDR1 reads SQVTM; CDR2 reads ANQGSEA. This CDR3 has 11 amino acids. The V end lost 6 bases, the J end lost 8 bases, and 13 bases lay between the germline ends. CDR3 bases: TGCAGCGTGCCGGACAGTCAGGGCTACACCTTC. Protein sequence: CSVPDSQGYTF.

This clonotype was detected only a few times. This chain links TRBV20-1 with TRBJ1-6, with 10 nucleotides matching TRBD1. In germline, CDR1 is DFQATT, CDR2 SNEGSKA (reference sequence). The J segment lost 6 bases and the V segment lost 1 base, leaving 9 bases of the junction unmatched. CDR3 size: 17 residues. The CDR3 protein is CSARARPGQGFNSPLHF. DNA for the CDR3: TGCAGTGCTAGAGCTCGGCCGGGACAGGGGTTTAATTCACCCCTCCACTTT.

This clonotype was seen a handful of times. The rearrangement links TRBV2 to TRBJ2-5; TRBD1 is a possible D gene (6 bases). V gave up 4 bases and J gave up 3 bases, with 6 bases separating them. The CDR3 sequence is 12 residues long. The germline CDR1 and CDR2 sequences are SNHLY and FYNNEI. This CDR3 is CASSGQEETQYF. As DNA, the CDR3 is TGTGCCAGCAGTGGACAGGAAGAGACCCAGTACTTC.

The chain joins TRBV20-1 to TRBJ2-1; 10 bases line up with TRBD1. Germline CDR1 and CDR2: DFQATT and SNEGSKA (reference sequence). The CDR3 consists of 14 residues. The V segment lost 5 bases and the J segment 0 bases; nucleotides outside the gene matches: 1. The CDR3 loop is CSAGDRGSYNEQFF. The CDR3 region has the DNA TGCAGTGCTGGGGACAGGGGCTCCTACAATGAGCAGTTCTTC.

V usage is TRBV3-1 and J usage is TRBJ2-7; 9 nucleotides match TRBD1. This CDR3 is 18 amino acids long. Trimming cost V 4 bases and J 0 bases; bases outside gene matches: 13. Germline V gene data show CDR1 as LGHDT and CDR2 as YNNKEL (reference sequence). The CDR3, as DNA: TGTGCCAGCAGCCGACAAACGTCACAGGGGGCGTCCTCCTACGAGCAGTACTTC. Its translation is CASSRQTSQGASSYEQYF.

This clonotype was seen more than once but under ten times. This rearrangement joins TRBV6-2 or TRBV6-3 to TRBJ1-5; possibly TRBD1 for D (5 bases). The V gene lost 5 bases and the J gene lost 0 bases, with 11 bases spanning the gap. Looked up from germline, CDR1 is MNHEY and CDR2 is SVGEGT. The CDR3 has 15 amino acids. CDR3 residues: CASSPDRNSNQPQHF. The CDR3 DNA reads TGTGCCAGCAGTCCTGACAGAAATAGCAATCAGCCCCAGCATTTT.

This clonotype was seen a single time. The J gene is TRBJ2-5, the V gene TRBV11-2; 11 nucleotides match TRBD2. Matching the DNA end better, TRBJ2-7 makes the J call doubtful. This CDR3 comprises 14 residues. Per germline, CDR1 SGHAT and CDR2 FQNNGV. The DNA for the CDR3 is TGTGCCAGCAGCTATTGGACTAGCGGGTACGAGCAGTACTTC. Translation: CASSYWTSGYEQYF.

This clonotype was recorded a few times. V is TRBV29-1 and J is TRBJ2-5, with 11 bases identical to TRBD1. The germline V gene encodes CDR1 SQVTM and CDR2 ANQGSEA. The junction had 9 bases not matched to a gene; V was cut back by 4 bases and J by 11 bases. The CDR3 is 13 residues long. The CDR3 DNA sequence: TGCAGCGTTGGCCCGGGGACAGGGGGTGAGCAGTACTTC. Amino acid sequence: CSVGPGTGGEQYF.

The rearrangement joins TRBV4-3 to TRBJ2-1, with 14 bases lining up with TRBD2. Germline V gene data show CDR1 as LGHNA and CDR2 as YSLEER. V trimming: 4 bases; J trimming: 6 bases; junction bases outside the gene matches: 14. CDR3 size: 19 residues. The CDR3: CASSRSPLTSGGAGNEQFF. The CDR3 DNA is TGCGCCAGCAGCCGCAGCCCCCTGACTAGCGGGGGGGCAGGCAATGAGCAGTTCTTC.

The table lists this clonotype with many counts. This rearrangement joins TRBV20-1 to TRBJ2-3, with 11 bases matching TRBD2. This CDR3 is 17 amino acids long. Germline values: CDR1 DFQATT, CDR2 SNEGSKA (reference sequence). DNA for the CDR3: TGCAGCTACGCCTCGACTAGCGGGGATTTCGGCACAGATACGCAGTATTTT. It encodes CSYASTSGDFGTDTQYF.

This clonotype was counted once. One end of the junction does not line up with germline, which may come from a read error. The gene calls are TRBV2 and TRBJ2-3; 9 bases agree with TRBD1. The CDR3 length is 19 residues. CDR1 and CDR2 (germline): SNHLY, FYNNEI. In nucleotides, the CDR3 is TGTGACAGCAGTGAACCCCGGAATCCGGGACAGGGTAAAACAGATACGCAGTATTTT. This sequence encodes CDSSEPRNPGQGKTDTQYF.